The 21 T cell receptor beta chains given below trace back to one sample, sequenced in a study of cytomegalovirus exposure and HLA in healthy donors. Profiled with immunoSEQ multiplex PCR; TCRdb holds only in-frame clones, not every one. The table has approximately 200,000 clones, around 80% seen once. Sequences were obtained from PBMCs. The receptors here all came from a woman aged 25 to 39 in good health and CMV-seronegative.

The J gene is TRBJ2-3, the V gene TRBV4-1; 8 bases match TRBD2. The junction had 13 bases not matched to a gene; V was cut back by 0 bases and J by 2 bases. Germline assignment: CDR1 MGHRA and CDR2 YSYEKL. CDR3 length: 19 residues. The CDR3 nucleotides read TGCGCCAGCAGCCAAGACTCCCCGGCGGTAGCGGGATCCACAGATACGCAGTATTTT. Translated, it gives CASSQDSPAVAGSTDTQYF.

This chain connects TRBV11-2 to TRBJ1-2; 7 nucleotides align to TRBD1. J lost 8 bases, V lost 5 bases, and 11 bases had no gene match. The V gene's germline CDR1 is SGHAT and CDR2 FQNNGV. CDR3 size: 14 residues. CDR3 amino acids: CASSTPDRASGYTF. Written as DNA, the CDR3 is TGTGCCAGCAGCACCCCTGACAGGGCCAGCGGCTACACCTTC. Combining the CDR3 with reference TRBV11-2 and TRBJ1-2 gives the whole variable domain EAGVAQSPRYKIIEKRQSVAFWCNPISGHATLYWYQQILGQGPKLLIQFQNNGVVDDSQLPKDRFSAERLKGVDSTLKIQPAKLEDSAVYLCASSTPDRASGYTFGSGTRLTVV.

V is TRBV13 and J is TRBJ2-7, with D possibly TRBD1 on 5 matching bases. V lost 0 bases, J lost 0 bases, and 9 bases lay in between. From germline, CDR1 is PRHDT and CDR2 FYEKMQ (reference sequence). The CDR3 length is 15 residues. DNA of the CDR3: TGTGCCAGCAGCTTAGGCACGCAGGGCTCCTACGAGCAGTACTTC. The encoded protein is CASSLGTQGSYEQYF. The full variable domain, its missing parts supplied by reference TRBV13 and TRBJ2-7, is AAGVIQSPRHLIKEKRETATLKCYPIPRHDTVYWYQQGPGQDPQFLISFYEKMQSDKGSIPDRFSAQQFSDYHSELNMSSLELGDSALYFCASSLGTQGSYEQYFGPGTRLTVT.

The V gene is TRBV19, the J gene TRBJ1-2, with 7 nucleotides matching TRBD1. The germline V gene has CDR1 LNHDA and CDR2 SQIVND (reference sequence). With V trimmed by 6 bases and J by 7 bases, 8 bases remained unmatched. The CDR3 is 13 residues long. Here the CDR3 DNA reads TGTGCCAGTAGCCGTACAGGGGATGGTGGCTACACCTTC. Amino acids: CASSRTGDGGYTF.

The CDR3 sequence: CASSPPGDGRTFF. In nucleotides, the CDR3 is TGTGCCAGCAGTCCTCCGGGAGACGGGCGAACTTTCTTT. The chain joins TRBV28 to TRBJ1-1; no reliable D call. The V end was cut by 5 bases, the J end by 12 bases, with 19 bases between. CDR3 length: 13 amino acids. Germline V gives CDR1 MDHEN, CDR2 SYDVKM.

The count of this clone is one. The chain links TRBV5-4 to TRBJ2-3; D gene uncertain. The CDR3 consists of 12 residues. Trimming took 0 bases from V and 5 from J, leaving 4 bases between them. Germline V gene data show CDR1 as SGHNT and CDR2 as YYREEE (reference sequence). The CDR3 here is CASSLAKDTQYF. DNA for the CDR3: TGTGCCAGCAGCTTGGCCAAAGATACGCAGTATTTT.

This clone occurred once. V usage is TRBV7-3 and J usage is TRBJ2-3; D ambiguous. The CDR3 extends over 13 amino acids. V dropped 0 bases and J dropped 5 bases, with 6 bases sitting between them. Germline V CDR1 and CDR2: SGHTA, FQGTGA. The CDR3 region is CASSLTPKDTQYF. The CDR3 DNA follows: TGTGCCAGCAGCTTAACCCCCAAAGATACGCAGTATTTT.

This sequence joins TRBV10-2 and TRBJ2-3; D might be TRBD2 (6 bases). Trimming took 8 bases from V and 3 from J, leaving 15 bases between them. The CDR3 contains 14 residues. Germline lookup yields CDR1 WSHSY and CDR2 SAAADI. CDR3 sequence: CASRRGILTDTQYF. CDR3 coding DNA: TGCGCCAGCCGGAGGGGTATCTTGACAGATACGCAGTATTTT.

This clone was detected only once. The gene calls are TRBV9 and TRBJ1-5; D unresolved. The CDR3 spans 15 residues. CDR1 is SGDLS, CDR2 YYNGEE, per germline. The germline V and J ends were trimmed by 4 bases and 6 bases, with 17 bases remaining between them. CDR3: CASSPSTSRGQPQHF. The CDR3 DNA reads as TGTGCCAGCAGCCCTTCAACGAGCCGTGGTCAGCCCCAGCATTTT.

This clone was counted between two and nine times. The gene calls are TRBV7-9 and TRBJ2-7, with 7 bases fitting TRBD1. The length of the CDR3 is 14 residues. Germline CDR1 SEHNR, CDR2 FQNEAQ (reference sequence). With V trimmed by 5 bases and J by 3 bases, 7 bases remained unmatched. The CDR3 sequence: CASSLRQGVYEQYF. The DNA for the CDR3 is TGTGCCAGCAGCCTCCGACAGGGAGTCTACGAGCAGTACTTC.

V usage is TRBV11-3 and J usage is TRBJ2-1, with D tentatively TRBD1 (6 bases). CDR1 is SGHNT, CDR2 YENEEA, per germline. Deletions cut 0 bases from V and 6 bases from J, with 12 bases between. CDR3 size: 15 residues. This chain's CDR3 is CASSLDPGASNEQFF. CDR3 coding DNA: TGTGCCAGCAGCTTAGATCCAGGGGCGTCCAATGAGCAGTTCTTC. Supplemented by reference TRBV11-3 and TRBJ2-1, the full variable domain reads EAGVVQSPRYKIIEKKQPVAFWCNPISGHNTLYWYLQNLGQGPELLIRYENEEAVDDSQLPKDRFSAERLKGVDSTLKIQPAELGDSAVYLCASSLDPGASNEQFFGPGTRLTVL.

This clone has a handful of counts. The chain couples TRBV5-6 to TRBJ1-2; 8 bases line up with TRBD1. V gave up 5 bases and J gave up 5 bases; unmatched junction bases: 11. Looked up from germline, CDR1 is SGHDT and CDR2 is YYEEEE. There are 15 residues in the CDR3. In DNA form, the CDR3 reads TGTGCCAGCAGTCGAACCGGACAGGGTTGGTATGGCTACACCTTC. Translated: CASSRTGQGWYGYTF.

The genes are TRBV6-1 and TRBJ2-5; no firm D call. CDR3 length: 11 amino acids. The germline gives CDR1 MNHNS, CDR2 SASEGT. Trimming cost V 8 bases and J 2 bases, with 6 bases left between them. This CDR3 reads CASGLQETQYF. CDR3 DNA: TGTGCCAGCGGGCTTCAAGAGACCCAGTACTTC.

This rearrangement joins TRBV13 to TRBJ2-7; the D gene is possibly TRBD1 (6 bases). Germline CDR1 PRHDT, CDR2 FYEKMQ (reference sequence). The CDR3 spans 14 residues. Trimming left V 5 bases short and J 9 bases short, with 20 bases between. CDR3 loop: CASSPLLGATGQYF. The CDR3 nucleotides are TGTGCCAGCAGCCCTCTTCTGGGGGCGACTGGGCAGTACTTC.

The V call is TRBV10-2, the J call TRBJ2-3; perhaps TRBD1 as D (6 bases). Trimming cost V 6 bases and J 6 bases, with 16 bases left between them. The CDR3 runs to 14 residues. Germline V CDR1 and CDR2: WSHSY, SAAADI. In nucleotides, the CDR3 is TGCGCCAGCAGGGACGGCAGGGGCGTCGATACGCAGTATTTT. Amino acid sequence: CASRDGRGVDTQYF.

This clone was observed once. The chain carries TRBV7-2 and TRBJ2-3; 9 positions agree with TRBD2. With 3 bases clipped from V and 0 bases from J, the junction kept 10 bases outside the gene matches. Germline CDR1 reads SGHTA; CDR2 reads FQGNSA. This CDR3 has 18 residues. CDR3 in DNA: TGTGCCAGCAGCTTTGGACTAGCGACAGCCTCTAGCACAGATACGCAGTATTTT. Translated, it gives CASSFGLATASSTDTQYF. The full variable domain, in which reference TRBV7-2 and TRBJ2-3 provide the parts outside the CDR3, is GAGVSQSPSNKVTEKGKDVELRCDPISGHTALYWYRQSLGQGLEFLIYFQGNSAPDKSGLPSDRFSAERTGGSVSTLTIQRTQQEDSAVYLCASSFGLATASSTDTQYFGPGTRLTVL.

This clone was recorded many times. The chain is built from TRBV11-3 and TRBJ1-1; 7 bases agree with TRBD1. Germline V lookup: CDR1 SGHNT, CDR2 YENEEA. V gave up 3 bases and J gave up 3 bases; unmatched junction bases: 7. There are 15 residues in the CDR3. CDR3 loop: CASSFRDSEDTEAFF. The DNA of the CDR3 is TGTGCCAGCAGCTTCCGGGACAGCGAGGACACTGAAGCTTTCTTT.

This sequence joins TRBV6-6 and TRBJ1-2; no clear D. CDR1 and CDR2 from the germline V gene are MNHNY and SVGAGI (reference sequence). There are 13 residues in the CDR3. Trimming stripped 8 bases from V and 2 bases from J, with 12 bases between. The CDR3 loop reads CASGDPRNYGYTF. DNA for the CDR3: TGTGCCAGCGGAGACCCTCGAAACTATGGCTACACCTTC.

The rearrangement joins TRBV5-1 to TRBJ2-7, with a possible D match to TRBD1 (5 bases). Germline-derived CDR1 and CDR2 are SGHRS and YFSETQ. The CDR3 extends over 15 amino acids. Trimming removed 0 bases at V and 4 bases at J, with 14 bases between. For the CDR3, the DNA is TGCGCCAGCAGCTTGGTGAGCACAGGACCATACGAGCAGTACTTC. This sequence encodes CASSLVSTGPYEQYF.

This clone appeared a few times. The J gene is TRBJ2-2, the V gene TRBV6-5; D is possibly TRBD1 (5 bases). Germline assignment: CDR1 MNHEY and CDR2 SVGAGI. The CDR3 extends over 14 amino acids. V gave up 5 bases and J gave up 1 base, with 8 bases separating them. The CDR3, as DNA: TGTGCCAGCAGTGCTACAGGGAACACCGGGGAGCTGTTTTTT. Its translation is CASSATGNTGELFF.

This clone was counted once. The chain links TRBV30 to TRBJ2-3; 7 bases are shared with TRBD1. There are 13 residues in the CDR3. The V gene end was trimmed by 6 bases and the J gene end by 5 bases; junction bases not matched to a gene: 8. The germline V gene has CDR1 GTSNPN and CDR2 SVGIG (reference sequence). The CDR3 DNA follows: TGTGCCTGCCCGGACAGGACACGAGATACGCAGTATTTT. It is translated as CACPDRTRDTQYF.